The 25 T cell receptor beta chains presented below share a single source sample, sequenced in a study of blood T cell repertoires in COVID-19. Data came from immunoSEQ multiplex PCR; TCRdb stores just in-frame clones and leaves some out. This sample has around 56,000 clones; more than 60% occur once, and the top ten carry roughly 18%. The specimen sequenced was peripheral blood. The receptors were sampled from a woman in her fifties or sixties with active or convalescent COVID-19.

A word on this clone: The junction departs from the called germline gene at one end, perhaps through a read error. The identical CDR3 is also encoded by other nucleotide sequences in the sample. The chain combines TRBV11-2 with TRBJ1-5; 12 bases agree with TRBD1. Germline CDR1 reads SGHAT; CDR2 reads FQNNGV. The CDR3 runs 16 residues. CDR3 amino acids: CASSLGTGGSNQPQHF. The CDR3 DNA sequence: TGTGCCAGCAGCTTGGGGACAGGGGGCAGCAATCAACCCCAGCATTTT.

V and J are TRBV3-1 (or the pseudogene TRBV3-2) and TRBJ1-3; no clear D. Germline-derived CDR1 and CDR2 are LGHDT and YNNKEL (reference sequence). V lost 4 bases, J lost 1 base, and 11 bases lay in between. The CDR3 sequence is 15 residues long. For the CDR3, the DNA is TGTGCCAGCAGCCCCATCACAGTATCTGGAAACACCATATATTTT. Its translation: CASSPITVSGNTIYF.

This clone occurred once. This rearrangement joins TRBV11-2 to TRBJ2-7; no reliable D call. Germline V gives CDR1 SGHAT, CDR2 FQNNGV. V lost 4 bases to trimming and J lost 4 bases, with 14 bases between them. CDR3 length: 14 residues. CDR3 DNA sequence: TGTGCCAGCAGCTATTTTCCTACGCTGTACGAGCAGTACTTC. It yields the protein CASSYFPTLYEQYF. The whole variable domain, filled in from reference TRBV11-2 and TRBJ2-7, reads EAGVAQSPRYKIIEKRQSVAFWCNPISGHATLYWYQQILGQGPKLLIQFQNNGVVDDSQLPKDRFSAERLKGVDSTLKIQPAKLEDSAVYLCASSYFPTLYEQYFGPGTRLTVT.

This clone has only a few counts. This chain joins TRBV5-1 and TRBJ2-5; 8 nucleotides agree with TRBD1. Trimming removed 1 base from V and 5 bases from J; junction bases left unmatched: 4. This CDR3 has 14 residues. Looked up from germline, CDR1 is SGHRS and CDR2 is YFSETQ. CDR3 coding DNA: TGCGCCAGCAGCTTGCAGGGGGCAGCGGAGACCCAGTACTTC. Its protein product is CASSLQGAAETQYF.

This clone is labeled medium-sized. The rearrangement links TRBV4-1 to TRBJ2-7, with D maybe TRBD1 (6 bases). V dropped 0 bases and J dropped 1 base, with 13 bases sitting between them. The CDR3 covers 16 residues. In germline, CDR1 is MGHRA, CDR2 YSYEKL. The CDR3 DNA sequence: TGCGCCAGCAGCCAAGATGTGCAGACAGGTTCCTACGAGCAGTACTTC. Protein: CASSQDVQTGSYEQYF.

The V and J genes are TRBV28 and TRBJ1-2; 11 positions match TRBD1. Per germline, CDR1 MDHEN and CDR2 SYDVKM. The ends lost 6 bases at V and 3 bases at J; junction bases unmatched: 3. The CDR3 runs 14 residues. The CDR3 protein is CASSQGQGDYGYTF. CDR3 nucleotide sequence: TGTGCCAGCAGCCAGGGACAGGGGGACTATGGCTACACCTTC.

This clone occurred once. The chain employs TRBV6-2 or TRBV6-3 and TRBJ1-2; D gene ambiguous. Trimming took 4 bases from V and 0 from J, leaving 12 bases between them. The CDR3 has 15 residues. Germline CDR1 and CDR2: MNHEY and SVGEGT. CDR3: CASSSFLASNYGYTF. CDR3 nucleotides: TGTGCCAGCAGTTCTTTCCTGGCCTCTAACTATGGCTACACCTTC.

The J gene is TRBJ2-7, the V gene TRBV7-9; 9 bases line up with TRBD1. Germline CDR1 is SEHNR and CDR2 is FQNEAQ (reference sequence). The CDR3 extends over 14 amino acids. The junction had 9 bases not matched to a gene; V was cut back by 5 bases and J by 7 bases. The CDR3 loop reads CASSPQGAVGEQYF. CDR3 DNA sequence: TGTGCCAGCAGCCCACAGGGGGCGGTGGGAGAGCAGTACTTC.

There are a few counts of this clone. The CDR3 loop is CASSLDGQGVTEAFF. In DNA, the CDR3 is TGCGCCAGCAGCTTGGATGGACAGGGGGTAACTGAAGCTTTCTTT. The chain recombines TRBV5-1 with TRBJ1-1, with TRBD1 matching 10 bases. The CDR3 consists of 15 residues. Losses at the gene ends were 0 bases for V and 5 bases for J; bases not matched to a gene: 4. Germline CDR1 SGHRS, CDR2 YFSETQ.

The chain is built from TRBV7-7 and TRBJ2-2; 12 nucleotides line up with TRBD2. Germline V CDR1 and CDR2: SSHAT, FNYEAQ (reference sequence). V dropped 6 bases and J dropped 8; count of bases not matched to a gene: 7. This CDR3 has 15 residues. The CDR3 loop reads CASSLLAGGSGELFF. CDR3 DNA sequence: TGTGCCAGCAGTCTACTAGCGGGAGGATCAGGGGAGCTGTTTTTT.

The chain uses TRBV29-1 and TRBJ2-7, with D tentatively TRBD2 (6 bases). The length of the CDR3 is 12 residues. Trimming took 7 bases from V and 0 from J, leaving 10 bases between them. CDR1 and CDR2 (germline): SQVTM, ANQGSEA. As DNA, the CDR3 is TGCAGCGGCGGGGAGAGCTCCTACGAGCAGTACTTC. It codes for CSGGESSYEQYF.

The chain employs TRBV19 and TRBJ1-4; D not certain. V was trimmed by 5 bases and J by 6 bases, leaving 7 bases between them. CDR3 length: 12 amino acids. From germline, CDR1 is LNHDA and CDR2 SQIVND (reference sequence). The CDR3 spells CASSQEDEKLFF. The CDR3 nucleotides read TGTGCCAGTAGTCAAGAGGATGAAAAACTGTTTTTT. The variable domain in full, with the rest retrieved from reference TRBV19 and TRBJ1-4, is DGGITQSPKYLFRKEGQNVTLSCEQNLNHDAMYWYRQDPGQGLRLIYYSQIVNDFQKGDIAEGYSVSREKKESFPLTVTSAQKNPTAFYLCASSQEDEKLFFGSGTQLSVL.

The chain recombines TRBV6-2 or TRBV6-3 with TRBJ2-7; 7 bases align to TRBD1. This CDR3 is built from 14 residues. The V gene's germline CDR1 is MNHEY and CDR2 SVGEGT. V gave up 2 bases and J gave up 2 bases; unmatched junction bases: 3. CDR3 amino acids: CASSYGTATYEQYF. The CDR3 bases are TGTGCCAGCAGTTACGGGACAGCTACCTACGAGCAGTACTTC.

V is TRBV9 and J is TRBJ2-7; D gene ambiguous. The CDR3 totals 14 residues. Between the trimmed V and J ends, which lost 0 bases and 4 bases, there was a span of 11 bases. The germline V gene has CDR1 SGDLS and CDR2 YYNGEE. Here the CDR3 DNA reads TGTGCCAGCAGCGTAGACGGTCCCTCTTACGAGCAGTACTTC. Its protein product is CASSVDGPSYEQYF.

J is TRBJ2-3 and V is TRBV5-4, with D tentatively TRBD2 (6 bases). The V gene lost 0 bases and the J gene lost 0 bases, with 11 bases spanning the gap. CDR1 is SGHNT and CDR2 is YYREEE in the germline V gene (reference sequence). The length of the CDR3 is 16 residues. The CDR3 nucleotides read TGTGCCAGCAGCTTGGGAGTCGGGACTAGCACAGATACGCAGTATTTT. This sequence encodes CASSLGVGTSTDTQYF.

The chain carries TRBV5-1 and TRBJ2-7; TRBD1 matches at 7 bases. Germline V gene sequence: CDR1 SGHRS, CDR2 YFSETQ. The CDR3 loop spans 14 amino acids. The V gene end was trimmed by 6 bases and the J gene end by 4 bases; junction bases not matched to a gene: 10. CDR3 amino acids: CASKDRAKGYEQYF. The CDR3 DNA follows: TGCGCCAGCAAAGACAGGGCGAAGGGATACGAGCAGTACTTC. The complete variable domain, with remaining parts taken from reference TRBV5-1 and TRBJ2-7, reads KAGVTQTPRYLIKTRGQQVTLSCSPISGHRSVSWYQQTPGQGLQFLFEYFSETQRNKGNFPGRFSGRQFSNSRSEMNVSTLELGDSALYLCASKDRAKGYEQYFGPGTRLTVT.

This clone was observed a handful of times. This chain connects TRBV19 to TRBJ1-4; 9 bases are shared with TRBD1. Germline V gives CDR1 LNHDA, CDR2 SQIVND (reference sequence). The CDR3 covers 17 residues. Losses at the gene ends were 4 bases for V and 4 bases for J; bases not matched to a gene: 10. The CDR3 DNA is TGTGCCAGTAGTACGTCGACAGGGGGGAACCGTAATGAAAAACTGTTTTTT. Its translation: CASSTSTGGNRNEKLFF.

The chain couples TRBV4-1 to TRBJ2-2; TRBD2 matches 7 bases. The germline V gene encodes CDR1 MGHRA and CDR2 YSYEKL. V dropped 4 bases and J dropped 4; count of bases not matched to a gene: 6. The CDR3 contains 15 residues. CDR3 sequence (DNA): TGCGCCAGCAGCCCTTTCGCGGGAGCCACCGGGGAGCTGTTTTTT. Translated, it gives CASSPFAGATGELFF.

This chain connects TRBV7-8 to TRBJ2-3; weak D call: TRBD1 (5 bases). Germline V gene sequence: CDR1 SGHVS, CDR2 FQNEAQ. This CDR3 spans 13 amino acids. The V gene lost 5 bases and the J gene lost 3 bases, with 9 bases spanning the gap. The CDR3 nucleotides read TGTGCCAGCAGCGCCCGGACAACAGATACGCAGTATTTT. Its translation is CASSARTTDTQYF.

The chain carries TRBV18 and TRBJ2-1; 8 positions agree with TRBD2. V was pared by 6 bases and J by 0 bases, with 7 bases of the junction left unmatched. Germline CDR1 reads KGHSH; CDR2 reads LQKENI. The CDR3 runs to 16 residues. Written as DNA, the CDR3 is TGTGCCAGCTCCCCCCAGGGGACTAGCTCCTACAATGAGCAGTTCTTC. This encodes CASSPQGTSSYNEQFF.

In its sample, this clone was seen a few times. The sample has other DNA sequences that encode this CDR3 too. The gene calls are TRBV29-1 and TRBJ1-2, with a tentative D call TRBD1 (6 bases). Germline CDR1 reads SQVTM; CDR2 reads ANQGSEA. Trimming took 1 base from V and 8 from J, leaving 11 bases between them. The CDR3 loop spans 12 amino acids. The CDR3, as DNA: TGCAGCGTTGAAGGCGGGGGCCTAGGCTACACCTTC. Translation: CSVEGGGLGYTF.

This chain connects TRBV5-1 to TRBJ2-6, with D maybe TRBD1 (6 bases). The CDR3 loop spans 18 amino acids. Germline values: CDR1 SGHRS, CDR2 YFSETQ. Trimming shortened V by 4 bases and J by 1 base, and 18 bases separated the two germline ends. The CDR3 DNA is TGCGCCAGCAGCGCACAGACAGGCCCCAAATCTGGGGCCAACGTCCTGACTTTC. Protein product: CASSAQTGPKSGANVLTF.

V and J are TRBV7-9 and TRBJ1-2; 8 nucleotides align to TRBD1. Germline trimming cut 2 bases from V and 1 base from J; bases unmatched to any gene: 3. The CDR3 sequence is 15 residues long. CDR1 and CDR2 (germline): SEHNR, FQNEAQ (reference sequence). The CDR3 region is CASSLQGAGNYGYTF. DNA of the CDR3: TGTGCCAGCAGCTTACAGGGGGCTGGTAACTATGGCTACACCTTC.

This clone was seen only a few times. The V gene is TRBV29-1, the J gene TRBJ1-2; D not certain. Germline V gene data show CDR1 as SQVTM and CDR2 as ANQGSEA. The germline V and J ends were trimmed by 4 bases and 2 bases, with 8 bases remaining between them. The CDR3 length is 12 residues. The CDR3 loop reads CSVGSDNYGYTF. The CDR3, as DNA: TGCAGCGTTGGCAGCGACAACTATGGCTACACCTTC.

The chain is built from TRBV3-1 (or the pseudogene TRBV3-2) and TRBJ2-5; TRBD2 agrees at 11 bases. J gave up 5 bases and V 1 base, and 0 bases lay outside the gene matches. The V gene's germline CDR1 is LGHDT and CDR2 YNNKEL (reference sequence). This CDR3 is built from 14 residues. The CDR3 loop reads CASSQVAGGETQYF. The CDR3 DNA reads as TGTGCCAGCAGCCAAGTAGCGGGAGGGGAGACCCAGTACTTC.